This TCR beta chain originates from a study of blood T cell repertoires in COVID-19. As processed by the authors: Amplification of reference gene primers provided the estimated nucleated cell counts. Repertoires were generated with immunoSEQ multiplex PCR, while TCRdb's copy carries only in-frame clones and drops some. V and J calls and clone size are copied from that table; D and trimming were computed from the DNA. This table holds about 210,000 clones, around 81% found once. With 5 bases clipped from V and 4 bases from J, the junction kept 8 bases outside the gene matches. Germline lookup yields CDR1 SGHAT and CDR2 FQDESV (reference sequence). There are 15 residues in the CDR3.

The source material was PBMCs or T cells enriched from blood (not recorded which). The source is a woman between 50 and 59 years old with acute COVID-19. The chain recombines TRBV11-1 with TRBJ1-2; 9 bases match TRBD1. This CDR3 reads CASSPGEGQGYGYTF. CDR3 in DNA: TGTGCCAGCAGCCCAGGGGAGGGACAGGGCTATGGCTACACCTTC. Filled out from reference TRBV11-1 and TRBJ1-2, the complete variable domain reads EAEVAQSPRYKITEKSQAVAFWCDPISGHATLYWYRQILGQGPELLVQFQDESVVDDSQLPKDRFSAERLKGVDSTLKIQPAELGDSAMYLCASSPGEGQGYGYTFGSGTRLTVV.